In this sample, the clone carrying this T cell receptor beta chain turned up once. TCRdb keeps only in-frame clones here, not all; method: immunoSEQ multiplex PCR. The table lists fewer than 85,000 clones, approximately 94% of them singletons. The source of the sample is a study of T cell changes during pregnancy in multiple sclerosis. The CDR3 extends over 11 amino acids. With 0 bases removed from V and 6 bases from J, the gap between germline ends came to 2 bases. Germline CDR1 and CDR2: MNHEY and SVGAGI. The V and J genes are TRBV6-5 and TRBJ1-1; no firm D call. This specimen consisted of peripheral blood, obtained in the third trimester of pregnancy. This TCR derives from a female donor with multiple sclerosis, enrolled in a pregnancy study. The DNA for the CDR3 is TGTGCCAGCAGTTACTCCTCTGAAGCTTTCTTT. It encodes CASSYSSEAFF.